Reported below is one T cell receptor (beta chain). Its antigen is as yet unknown. This sample is part of a study of cytomegalovirus exposure and HLA in healthy donors. Points from the study as a whole: The productive fraction for most TCR beta V segments was about 87% or about 30% in an earlier analysis.

The donors, nominally healthy at sampling, likely had unrecorded immune exposures. It was with 60 Vbeta and 13 Jbeta primers that the PCR ran. Measured with immunoSEQ multiplex PCR; TCRdb has only the in-frame clones, and not every one. The table records 150,000 to 200,000 clones, roughly 80% of them present only once. This CDR3 region has 15 residues. Trimming left V 5 bases short and J 4 bases short, with 14 bases between. Per germline, CDR1 SGHNT and CDR2 YENEEA. The TCR was taken from a boy aged 5-17 years in good health and CMV-seronegative. Material: PBMCs. This chain connects TRBV11-3 to TRBJ2-2, with D possibly matching TRBD2 (5 bases). The CDR3 sequence is CASSPLWAGTGELFF. Here the CDR3 DNA reads TGTGCCAGCAGCCCCCTCTGGGCGGGCACCGGGGAGCTGTTTTTT. Filled out from reference TRBV11-3 and TRBJ2-2, the complete variable domain reads EAGVVQSPRYKIIEKKQPVAFWCNPISGHNTLYWYLQNLGQGPELLIRYENEEAVDDSQLPKDRFSAERLKGVDSTLKIQPAELGDSAVYLCASSPLWAGTGELFFGEGSRLTVL.